This is a list of T cell receptor beta chains from one sample in a study of cytomegalovirus exposure and HLA in healthy donors. This table comes from immunoSEQ multiplex PCR, and its TCRdb copy is limited to in-frame clones, with some not included. The sample includes roughly 70,000 clones, roughly 81% seen only once; the top ten take about an eighth. The sample taken for sequencing was PBMCs. These receptor sequences come from a human donor in good health. CDR3s include the opening cysteine and the closing phenylalanine or tryptophan. Each record gives: J gene, D gene, V gene, clone size, CDR3 protein, CDR3 DNA. D genes are given only for firm matches. Rows give clone size only sometimes, using once, few, many, or a class for an expanded clone.

J gene: TRBJ1-1; D gene: -; V gene: TRBV5-1; clone size: -; CDR3 protein: CASRAGQGMQNTEAFF; CDR3 DNA: TGCGCCAGCAGGGCGGGGCAGGGTATGCAAAACACTGAAGCTTTCTTT
J gene: TRBJ2-1; D gene: TRBD2; V gene: TRBV5-4; clone size: -; CDR3 protein: CASSPDKSGAYNEQFF; CDR3 DNA: TGTGCCAGCAGCCCCGATAAAAGCGGGGCTTACAATGAGCAGTTCTTC
J gene: TRBJ2-7; D gene: -; V gene: TRBV7-2; clone size: few; CDR3 protein: CASSFRTGCWEYF; CDR3 DNA: TGTGCCAGCAGCTTCCGAACAGGGTGTTGGGAGTACTTC
J gene: TRBJ1-5; D gene: -; V gene: TRBV2; clone size: -; CDR3 protein: CASTGVLSNQPQHF; CDR3 DNA: TGTGCCAGCACAGGCGTTTTGAGCAATCAGCCCCAGCATTTT
J gene: TRBJ1-1; D gene: -; V gene: TRBV5-1; clone size: -; CDR3 protein: CASSMALLNTEAFF; CDR3 DNA: TGCGCCAGCAGCATGGCACTCCTGAACACTGAAGCTTTCTTT
J gene: TRBJ2-1; D gene: TRBD2; V gene: TRBV2; clone size: -; CDR3 protein: CASSVSGDTYNEQFF; CDR3 DNA: TGTGCCAGCAGTGTGAGCGGGGATACCTACAATGAGCAGTTCTTC
J gene: TRBJ2-7; D gene: -; V gene: TRBV27; clone size: -; CDR3 protein: CASSLSMGQTYEQYF; CDR3 DNA: TGTGCCAGCAGTTTATCGATGGGGCAGACCTACGAGCAGTACTTC
J gene: TRBJ1-1; D gene: -; V gene: TRBV4-1; clone size: -; CDR3 protein: CASSALVQTNTEAFF; CDR3 DNA: TGCGCCAGCAGCGCCCTCGTACAGACGAACACTGAAGCTTTCTTT
J gene: TRBJ1-5; D gene: TRBD1; V gene: TRBV6-1; clone size: -; CDR3 protein: CASRVTGSNQPQHF; CDR3 DNA: TGTGCCAGCAGAGTGACAGGGAGCAATCAGCCCCAGCATTTT
J gene: TRBJ2-1; D gene: -; V gene: TRBV15; clone size: -; CDR3 protein: CATSRDYSGNEQFF; CDR3 DNA: TGTGCCACCAGCAGAGATTACTCAGGAAATGAGCAGTTCTTC
J gene: TRBJ2-7; D gene: -; V gene: TRBV30; clone size: -; CDR3 protein: CAWRTGTGLYEQYF; CDR3 DNA: TGTGCCTGGAGAACAGGGACGGGCCTCTACGAGCAGTACTTC
J gene: TRBJ1-1; D gene: -; V gene: TRBV30; clone size: -; CDR3 protein: CALAGMGGDSEAFF; CDR3 DNA: TGTGCCCTCGCTGGGATGGGGGGTGACTCTGAAGCTTTCTTT
J gene: TRBJ2-7; D gene: TRBD2; V gene: TRBV13; clone size: once; CDR3 protein: CASSLTSGSAYEQYF; CDR3 DNA: TGTGCCAGCAGCTTAACTAGCGGGAGCGCCTACGAGCAGTACTTC
J gene: TRBJ2-2; D gene: TRBD1; V gene: TRBV6-1; clone size: -; CDR3 protein: CATNSGTETGELFF; CDR3 DNA: TGTGCCACAAATTCCGGGACAGAGACCGGGGAGCTGTTTTTT
J gene: TRBJ2-7; D gene: TRBD1; V gene: TRBV5-1; clone size: -; CDR3 protein: CASTPGQGREQYF; CDR3 DNA: TGCGCCAGCACCCCGGGACAGGGTCGTGAGCAGTACTTC
J gene: TRBJ1-2; D gene: TRBD1; V gene: TRBV2; clone size: once; CDR3 protein: CASREYQGARGYTF; CDR3 DNA: TGTGCCAGCAGGGAATATCAGGGGGCTCGTGGCTACACCTTC
J gene: TRBJ1-2; D gene: TRBD1; V gene: TRBV10-3; clone size: -; CDR3 protein: CAISESTGNYGYTF; CDR3 DNA: TGTGCCATCAGTGAGTCGACAGGGAACTATGGCTACACCTTC
J gene: TRBJ2-7; D gene: TRBD2; V gene: TRBV5-1; clone size: -; CDR3 protein: CASQERGGRSYEQYF; CDR3 DNA: TGCGCCAGCCAAGAGCGGGGCGGTAGGTCCTACGAGCAGTACTTC
J gene: TRBJ2-5; D gene: TRBD2; V gene: TRBV9; clone size: few; CDR3 protein: CASSPSGSSQETQYF; CDR3 DNA: TGTGCCAGCAGCCCTAGCGGGAGTTCCCAAGAGACCCAGTACTTC
J gene: TRBJ2-7; D gene: TRBD1; V gene: TRBV6-1; clone size: -; CDR3 protein: CASSVRQGQTLLYEQYF; CDR3 DNA: TGTGCCAGCAGTGTTAGACAGGGGCAGACCCTTCTTTACGAGCAGTACTTC
J gene: TRBJ2-1; D gene: TRBD1; V gene: TRBV5-1; clone size: once; CDR3 protein: CASSLARGQGLYNEQFF; CDR3 DNA: TGCGCCAGCAGCTTGGCCAGGGGACAGGGATTGTACAATGAGCAGTTCTTC
J gene: TRBJ2-7; D gene: TRBD2; V gene: TRBV25-1; clone size: -; CDR3 protein: CASSPREGLSYEQYF; CDR3 DNA: TGTGCCAGCAGTCCGCGGGAGGGCCTCTCCTACGAGCAGTACTTC
J gene: TRBJ2-5; D gene: -; V gene: TRBV6-1; clone size: once; CDR3 protein: CASSEAVRGAQETQYF; CDR3 DNA: TGTGCCAGCAGTGAAGCGGTTCGGGGGGCCCAAGAGACCCAGTACTTC
J gene: TRBJ2-1; D gene: TRBD1; V gene: TRBV7-6; clone size: -; CDR3 protein: CASSPTGSGEQFF; CDR3 DNA: TGTGCCAGCAGCCCGACAGGGTCTGGTGAGCAGTTCTTC
J gene: TRBJ2-7; D gene: TRBD1; V gene: TRBV6-5; clone size: -; CDR3 protein: CATGTGIGEQYF; CDR3 DNA: TGTGCCACTGGGACAGGGATTGGCGAGCAGTACTTC
J gene: TRBJ2-1; D gene: -; V gene: TRBV2; clone size: -; CDR3 protein: CASSELQPEQFF; CDR3 DNA: TGTGCCAGCAGTGAATTACAGCCAGAGCAGTTCTTC
J gene: TRBJ2-3; D gene: -; V gene: TRBV2; clone size: -; CDR3 protein: CASRPGLQGDTQYF; CDR3 DNA: TGTGCCAGCAGGCCGGGACTCCAAGGGGATACGCAGTATTTT
J gene: TRBJ1-1; D gene: -; V gene: TRBV5-4; clone size: few; CDR3 protein: CASSLLGGSMNTEAFF; CDR3 DNA: TGTGCCAGCAGCTTGCTGGGAGGCAGCATGAACACTGAAGCTTTCTTT
J gene: TRBJ2-7; D gene: -; V gene: TRBV15; clone size: -; CDR3 protein: CATSRSSYEQYF; CDR3 DNA: TGTGCCACCAGCAGGAGCTCCTACGAGCAGTACTTC
J gene: TRBJ1-4; D gene: -; V gene: TRBV6-1; clone size: few; CDR3 protein: CASSEIGEGNEKLFF; CDR3 DNA: TGTGCCAGCAGTGAAATCGGGGAGGGTAATGAAAAACTGTTTTTT
J gene: TRBJ2-7; D gene: TRBD1; V gene: TRBV6-1; clone size: -; CDR3 protein: CASRGTGGYEQYF; CDR3 DNA: TGTGCCAGCAGAGGGACAGGGGGCTACGAGCAGTACTTC
J gene: TRBJ1-1; D gene: TRBD1; V gene: TRBV19; clone size: -; CDR3 protein: CASSPRTGETEAFF; CDR3 DNA: TGTGCCAGTAGTCCTCGGACAGGGGAGACTGAAGCTTTCTTT
J gene: TRBJ2-7; D gene: TRBD2; V gene: TRBV28; clone size: -; CDR3 protein: CASSSGRGRANEQYF; CDR3 DNA: TGTGCCAGCAGTTCAGGTCGCGGGAGAGCCAACGAGCAGTACTTC
J gene: TRBJ2-3; D gene: TRBD2; V gene: TRBV6-6; clone size: once; CDR3 protein: CASSYGGRPSTDTQYF; CDR3 DNA: TGTGCCAGCAGTTACGGCGGGAGGCCTAGCACAGATACGCAGTATTTT
J gene: TRBJ2-1; D gene: -; V gene: TRBV28; clone size: once; CDR3 protein: CASSTPRSYNEQFF; CDR3 DNA: TGTGCCAGCAGTACCCCCAGATCCTACAATGAGCAGTTCTTC
J gene: TRBJ2-7; D gene: -; V gene: TRBV7-9; clone size: -; CDR3 protein: CASSLAVGGGSSYEQYF; CDR3 DNA: TGTGCCAGCAGCTTAGCGGTGGGAGGGGGGAGCTCCTACGAGCAGTACTTC
J gene: TRBJ1-3; D gene: TRBD1; V gene: TRBV7-9; clone size: -; CDR3 protein: CASSLGQSSGNTIYF; CDR3 DNA: TGTGCCAGCAGCTTGGGACAGAGCTCTGGAAACACCATATATTTT
J gene: TRBJ2-5; D gene: -; V gene: TRBV4-1; clone size: -; CDR3 protein: CASSQEQIQETQYF; CDR3 DNA: TGCGCCAGCAGCCAAGAACAGATACAAGAGACCCAGTACTTC
J gene: TRBJ1-5; D gene: TRBD1; V gene: TRBV19; clone size: few; CDR3 protein: CASSPSGTGVGQPQHF; CDR3 DNA: TGTGCCAGTAGTCCATCCGGGACAGGGGTCGGTCAGCCCCAGCATTTT
J gene: TRBJ2-5; D gene: TRBD2; V gene: TRBV5-1; clone size: -; CDR3 protein: CASSLTSGEETQYF; CDR3 DNA: TGCGCCAGCAGCTTGACTAGCGGAGAAGAGACCCAGTACTTC
J gene: TRBJ2-3; D gene: -; V gene: TRBV18; clone size: -; CDR3 protein: CASSPIGLPADTQYF; CDR3 DNA: TGTGCCAGCTCACCCATCGGGTTACCGGCAGATACGCAGTATTTT
J gene: TRBJ2-6; D gene: -; V gene: TRBV27; clone size: -; CDR3 protein: CASSLPRGMERSGANVLTF; CDR3 DNA: TGTGCCAGCAGCTTACCGCGGGGAATGGAAAGGTCTGGGGCCAACGTCCTGACTTTC
J gene: TRBJ2-5; D gene: TRBD2; V gene: TRBV13; clone size: medium-sized; CDR3 protein: CASSYSGRRQTQYF; CDR3 DNA: TGTGCCAGCAGCTACAGCGGGAGGAGGCAGACCCAGTACTTC
J gene: TRBJ1-3; D gene: -; V gene: TRBV7-9; clone size: -; CDR3 protein: CASSYAPLTGRSGNTIYF; CDR3 DNA: TGTGCCAGCAGCTATGCCCCACTTACAGGTCGATCTGGAAACACCATATATTTT
J gene: TRBJ1-3; D gene: -; V gene: TRBV4-2; clone size: once; CDR3 protein: CASSQDLTNQDTIYF; CDR3 DNA: TGTGCCAGCAGCCAAGATCTGACCAACCAGGACACCATATATTTT
J gene: TRBJ1-5; D gene: -; V gene: TRBV19; clone size: -; CDR3 protein: CASCPKSGNQPQHF; CDR3 DNA: TGTGCCAGCTGTCCCAAGTCGGGCAATCAGCCCCAGCATTTT
J gene: TRBJ1-2; D gene: -; V gene: TRBV28; clone size: -; CDR3 protein: CASSLSFTNYGYTF; CDR3 DNA: TGTGCCAGCAGTTTGTCCTTTACTAACTATGGCTACACCTTC
J gene: TRBJ1-5; D gene: -; V gene: TRBV6-1; clone size: few; CDR3 protein: CASSEGGLTPQHF; CDR3 DNA: TGTGCCAGCAGTGAGGGCGGACTAACGCCCCAGCATTTT
J gene: TRBJ2-1; D gene: -; V gene: TRBV27; clone size: -; CDR3 protein: CASSLRLRSYNEQFF; CDR3 DNA: TGTGCCAGCAGTTTGCGACTTCGCTCCTACAATGAGCAGTTCTTC
J gene: TRBJ2-5; D gene: -; V gene: TRBV5-4; clone size: few; CDR3 protein: CASSPQAPQGLGETQYF; CDR3 DNA: TGTGCCAGCAGCCCCCAGGCCCCACAGGGATTGGGAGAGACCCAGTACTTC